These 32 T cell receptor beta chains share one sample of origin, sequenced in a study of T-cell reconstitution after alpha-beta-depleted transplantation in children. The TCRbeta library was prepared with unique molecular identifiers. TCRdb fed the PCR reads into MiXCR, producing one record per CDR3 protein. The table lists about a million distinct CDR3 sequences, under 30% of them singletons. This specimen was PBMCs, mostly from graft donor cells, taken 360 days after TCRalphabeta/CD19-depleted stem cell transplant. The origin of the receptors is a boy younger than two who had a stem cell transplant for SCID, so the T cells may come from the graft donor.

V usage is TRBV7-6 and J usage is TRBJ1-1; TRBD1 might be the D (6 bases). CDR1 is SGHVS and CDR2 is FNYEAQ in the germline V gene. There are 14 residues in the CDR3. Trimming pared 4 bases from V and 4 bases from J, leaving 13 bases between. The CDR3 reads CASSWGGPGTEAFF. The CDR3 DNA reads as TGTGCCAGCAGCTGGGGGGGCCCCGGCACTGAAGCTTTCTTT.

This rearrangement joins TRBV29-1 to TRBJ2-7; the match to TRBD1 covers 12 bases. The V and J ends lost 4 bases and 7 bases, in that order; junction bases with no gene match: 8. The germline V gene encodes CDR1 SQVTM and CDR2 ANQGSEA. This CDR3 comprises 14 residues. The CDR3 nucleotides read TGCAGCGTTGCGCCGGGACAGGGGGCTCGGGAGCAGTACTTC. Protein product: CSVAPGQGAREQYF.

This clonotype turned up a few times. The chain combines TRBV6-4 with TRBJ2-3; 7 nucleotides align to TRBD2. Germline loops: CDR1 MRHNA, CDR2 SNTAGT. This CDR3 region has 11 residues. Trimming took 10 bases from V and 13 from J; bases not matched to a gene: 11. The CDR3 protein is CATPSGGREYF. The CDR3 DNA reads TGTGCCACCCCTTCGGGGGGTCGGGAGTATTTT.

This clonotype was observed a few times. The V and J genes are TRBV5-6 and TRBJ2-1; 7 nucleotides agree with TRBD2. V lost 4 bases and J lost 9; bases outside the gene matches: 13. This CDR3 spans 15 amino acids. Germline V gene sequence: CDR1 SGHDT, CDR2 YYEEEE. This CDR3 is CASSPDGGGRGEQFF. CDR3 bases: TGTGCCAGCAGCCCGGACGGAGGCGGGAGAGGTGAGCAGTTCTTC.

The genes are TRBV5-6 and TRBJ1-1; 8 positions agree with TRBD1. The length of the CDR3 is 16 residues. CDR1 and CDR2 from the germline V gene are SGHDT and YYEEEE. V trimming: 7 bases; J trimming: 0 bases; junction bases outside the gene matches: 11. CDR3 sequence (DNA): TGTGCCAGCCAAACACCAGGGGGCCGAATGAACACTGAAGCTTTCTTT. It translates to CASQTPGGRMNTEAFF.

The chain uses TRBV6-6 and TRBJ2-5; D remains unclear. V gave up 5 bases and J gave up 5 bases, with 12 bases separating them. Germline assignment: CDR1 MNHNY and CDR2 SVGAGI (reference sequence). This CDR3 has 13 amino acids. CDR3 amino acids: CASSLTRGETQYF. CDR3 DNA: TGTGCCAGCAGTCTCACCCGTGGGGAGACCCAGTACTTC.

The chain carries TRBV7-9 and TRBJ2-7; D gene unclear. The V gene's germline CDR1 is SEHNR and CDR2 FQNEAQ (reference sequence). V was trimmed by 3 bases and J by 5 bases, leaving 14 bases between them. This CDR3 comprises 14 residues. The CDR3 is CASSFGRDAHEQYF. DNA for the CDR3: TGTGCCAGCAGCTTTGGTAGAGACGCTCACGAGCAGTACTTC.

The chain links TRBV7-9 to TRBJ2-1; TRBD1 might be the D (5 bases). CDR1 and CDR2 (germline): SEHNR, FQNEAQ (reference sequence). The CDR3 loop spans 13 amino acids. The V end lost 5 bases, the J end lost 15 bases, and 20 bases lay between the germline ends. The CDR3 region is CASSPRGVPRWFF. CDR3 bases: TGTGCCAGCAGCCCAAGGGGCGTACCCCGTTGGTTCTTC.

This chain connects TRBV2 to TRBJ1-2, with no clear D. The germline V and J ends were trimmed by 6 bases and 1 base, with 9 bases remaining between them. This CDR3 has 13 amino acids. The germline CDR1 and CDR2 sequences are SNHLY and FYNNEI. The CDR3 here is CASSEINNYGYTF. The CDR3 DNA is TGTGCCAGCAGCGAAATTAATAACTATGGCTACACCTTC.

This clonotype was seen a few times. CDR3 loop: CSVESGRPYEQYF. The CDR3 region has the DNA TGCAGCGTTGAATCGGGAAGACCCTACGAGCAGTACTTC. V and J are TRBV29-1 and TRBJ2-7; TRBD2 might be the D (5 bases). Germline CDR1 is SQVTM and CDR2 is ANQGSEA. This CDR3 is built from 13 residues. V lost 2 bases and J 2 bases, leaving 10 bases between the germline ends.

This clonotype was observed a handful of times. The chain carries TRBV5-1 and TRBJ2-3, with TRBD1 as a possible D gene (6 bases). Per germline, CDR1 SGHRS and CDR2 YFSETQ. V lost 4 bases and J 4 bases, leaving 16 bases between the germline ends. The CDR3 loop spans 15 amino acids. The CDR3 is CASSVPVGAPDTQYF. The CDR3 DNA follows: TGCGCCAGCAGCGTACCTGTGGGGGCCCCAGATACGCAGTATTTT.

This chain's CDR3 is CASSWEGGSTDTQYF. CDR3 DNA sequence: TGCGCCAGCAGTTGGGAAGGAGGAAGCACAGATACGCAGTATTTT. This chain uses TRBV5-1 with TRBJ2-3, with D possibly matching TRBD2 (5 bases). V lost 5 bases and J 0 bases, leaving 13 bases between the germline ends. This CDR3 is built from 15 residues. Germline CDR1 and CDR2: SGHRS and YFSETQ.

The CDR3 DNA reads TGTGCCAGTAGCTATACGACCAGAGGGGCGAGGGCCAATGAGCAGTTCTTC. Translating gives CASSYTTRGARANEQFF. The gene calls are TRBV19 and TRBJ2-1; D tentatively fits TRBD1 or TRBD2 (5 bases each). CDR1 LNHDA and CDR2 SQIVND come from the germline V gene (reference sequence). The CDR3 spans 17 residues. V shed 6 bases and J shed 6 bases, with 24 bases lying between them.

In its sample, this clonotype was seen a few times. The V gene is TRBV20-1, the J gene TRBJ1-5; D is uncertain. The CDR3 has 13 residues. Germline-derived CDR1 and CDR2 are DFQATT and SNEGSKA (reference sequence). V gave up 5 bases and J gave up 4 bases, with 12 bases separating them. The chain's CDR3 is CSAWTLPNQPQHF. The CDR3 DNA sequence: TGCAGTGCTTGGACCCTGCCTAATCAGCCCCAGCATTTT.

The rearrangement links TRBV7-8 to TRBJ2-5, with 13 bases that match TRBD2. This CDR3 spans 20 amino acids. V lost 7 bases to trimming and J lost 3 bases; unmatched junction nucleotides: 20. CDR1 and CDR2 (germline): SGHVS, FQNEAQ. Here the CDR3 DNA reads TGTGCCAGCAAGCCGGGACTAGCGGGGCTTGGGGTCCTGGGCAAAGAGACCCAGTACTTC. This codes for CASKPGLAGLGVLGKETQYF.

This clonotype was seen a handful of times. The CDR3: CASSSTSEGTGELFF. The CDR3 bases are TGTGCCAGCTCGTCGACTAGCGAAGGCACCGGGGAGCTGTTTTTT. The rearrangement links TRBV18 to TRBJ2-2; 8 bases fit TRBD2. V lost 6 bases to trimming and J lost 4 bases; unmatched junction nucleotides: 7. Germline CDR1 and CDR2: KGHSH and LQKENI. The CDR3 has 15 amino acids. The complete variable domain, with remaining parts taken from reference TRBV18 and TRBJ2-2, reads NAGVMQNPRHLVRRRGQEARLRCSPMKGHSHVYWYRQLPEEGLKFMVYLQKENIIDESGMPKERFSAEFPKEGPSILRIQQVVRGDSAAYFCASSSTSEGTGELFFGEGSRLTVL.

This clonotype was seen just once. The chain has TRBV7-3 and TRBJ1-1; 12 bases match TRBD1. J gave up 4 bases and V 0 bases, and 3 bases lay outside the gene matches. Germline-derived CDR1 and CDR2 are SGHTA and FQGTGA. The CDR3 extends over 16 amino acids. In DNA, the CDR3 is TGTGCCAGCAGCTTAACCGGGACAGGGGGCGGCACTGAAGCTTTCTTT. It codes for CASSLTGTGGGTEAFF. Combining the CDR3 with reference TRBV7-3 and TRBJ1-1 gives the whole variable domain GAGVSQTPSNKVTEKGKYVELRCDPISGHTALYWYRQSLGQGPEFLIYFQGTGAADDSGLPNDRFFAVRPEGSVSTLKIQRTERGDSAVYLCASSLTGTGGGTEAFFGQGTRLTVV.

This rearrangement joins TRBV4-2 to TRBJ1-6, with D hard to call. CDR1 and CDR2 (germline): LGHNA, YNFKEQ. V lost 1 base and J 8 bases, leaving 21 bases between the germline ends. The length of the CDR3 is 18 residues. The CDR3 is CASSQALPALWFDSPLHF. In nucleotides, the CDR3 is TGTGCCAGCAGCCAAGCTTTACCGGCTCTCTGGTTCGATTCACCCCTCCACTTT.

The gene calls are TRBV4-2 and TRBJ1-1, with a weak D call TRBD1 (5 bases). V was pared by 3 bases and J by 4 bases, with 24 bases between. Germline V gives CDR1 LGHNA, CDR2 YNFKEQ. The CDR3 extends over 18 amino acids. The CDR3 spells CASSQILPGPQRGTEAFF. DNA for the CDR3: TGTGCCAGCAGCCAGATTTTACCGGGACCTCAGCGGGGCACTGAAGCTTTCTTT.

A few counts support this clonotype. The CDR3 spells CASSPKQKPEQYF. As DNA, the CDR3 is TGTGCCAGCAGCCCCAAACAGAAACCCGAGCAGTACTTC. This sequence joins TRBV11-2 and TRBJ2-7; D not certain. The CDR3 runs to 13 residues. V was pared by 5 bases and J by 6 bases, with 14 bases between. Germline CDR1 and CDR2: SGHAT and FQNNGV.

The V and J genes are TRBV3-1 and TRBJ2-1; D is tentatively TRBD1 or TRBD2 (5 bases each). The CDR3 extends over 15 amino acids. V lost 0 bases to trimming and J lost 3 bases, with 9 bases between them. CDR1 and CDR2 from the germline V gene are LGHDT and YNNKEL (reference sequence). The CDR3 coding sequence is TGTGCCAGCAGCCAAGAGGGACCCAACTACAATGAGCAGTTCTTC. It specifies CASSQEGPNYNEQFF.

This rearrangement joins TRBV2 to TRBJ1-6; 7 nucleotides match TRBD1. CDR1 is SNHLY, CDR2 FYNNEI, per germline. Trimming removed 5 bases from V and 4 bases from J; junction bases left unmatched: 8. The CDR3 consists of 16 residues. As DNA, the CDR3 is TGTGCCAGCAGTAGTTCGACAGGGAATTATAATTCACCCCTCCACTTT. Its protein product is CASSSSTGNYNSPLHF. The full variable domain, completed using reference TRBV2 and TRBJ1-6, is EPEVTQTPSHQVTQMGQEVILRCVPISNHLYFYWYRQILGQKVEFLVSFYNNEISEKSEIFDDQFSVERPDGSNFTLKIRSTKLEDSAMYFCASSSSTGNYNSPLHFGNGTRLTVT.

The chain uses TRBV5-1 and TRBJ1-1; TRBD1 might be the D (5 bases). The germline CDR1 and CDR2 sequences are SGHRS and YFSETQ. V was clipped by 2 bases and J by 3 bases, with 17 bases between them. The CDR3 is 16 residues long. CDR3 DNA: TGCGCCAGCAGCTTCCCGGGGGGGGGTAAGCACACTGAAGCTTTCTTT. Its protein product is CASSFPGGGKHTEAFF.

This clonotype has just a few counts. V is TRBV20-1 and J is TRBJ2-1, with unresolved D. Germline V gene lookup returns CDR1 DFQATT and CDR2 SNEGSKA (reference sequence). This CDR3 comprises 16 residues. V gave up 0 bases and J gave up 5 bases, with 17 bases separating them. CDR3 region: CSARDLGVTIDNEQFF. Here the CDR3 DNA reads TGCAGTGCTAGAGATTTGGGCGTTACCATCGACAATGAGCAGTTCTTC.

The V and J genes are TRBV11-2 and TRBJ2-1, with TRBD2 matching over 11 bases. Germline lookup yields CDR1 SGHAT and CDR2 FQNNGV. J gave up 8 bases and V 2 bases, and 11 bases lay outside the gene matches. This CDR3 has 17 residues. CDR3 region: CASSLTISGGASYEQFF. Written as DNA, the CDR3 is TGTGCCAGCAGCTTAACGATTAGCGGGGGGGCGTCGTATGAGCAGTTCTTC.

This clonotype appeared a few times. The chain joins TRBV12-3 or TRBV12-4 to TRBJ2-2; 15 nucleotides agree with TRBD2. CDR3 length: 19 amino acids. The V segment lost 3 bases and the J segment 7 bases; nucleotides outside the gene matches: 12. CDR3 nucleotide sequence: TGTGCCAGCAGTTTTTCTGGACTAGCGGGGGGGCCAGTTCACGGGGAGCTGTTTTTT. It specifies CASSFSGLAGGPVHGELFF.

This clonotype was found a few times. The chain carries TRBV6-2 or TRBV6-3 and TRBJ2-4; D call uncertain. CDR1 and CDR2 from the germline V gene are MNHEY and SVGEGT. The V gene lost 6 bases and the J gene lost 0 bases, with 15 bases spanning the gap. This CDR3 comprises 16 residues. As DNA, the CDR3 is TGTGCCAGCAGCCTTCCCTTTGGGCTAGCCAAAAACATTCAGTACTTC. Protein product: CASSLPFGLAKNIQYF.

In its sample, this clonotype was seen a few times. The CDR3 nucleotides are TGTGCCAGCAGTAGAGGACTGTTGGGCCAAGAGACCCAGTACTTC. Protein product: CASSRGLLGQETQYF. V usage is TRBV2 and J usage is TRBJ2-5; D is possibly TRBD2 (5 bases). This CDR3 spans 15 amino acids. V gave up 5 bases and J gave up 1 base, with 14 bases separating them. From germline, CDR1 is SNHLY and CDR2 FYNNEI.

The chain links TRBV15 to TRBJ1-1; D remains unclear. From germline, CDR1 is LNHNV and CDR2 YYDKDF (reference sequence). V shed 0 bases and J shed 6 bases, with 14 bases lying between them. This CDR3 is built from 15 residues. The CDR3 nucleotides read TGTGCCACCAGCAGAGATTCAGGTGGAGGTTCTGAAGCTTTCTTT. This codes for CATSRDSGGGSEAFF.

This clonotype was seen only a few times. The V and J genes are TRBV4-1 and TRBJ1-1, with D tentatively TRBD1 (5 bases). The germline gives CDR1 MGHRA, CDR2 YSYEKL. Trimming took 0 bases from V and 10 from J, leaving 12 bases between them. The CDR3 is made up of 13 amino acids. The CDR3 loop reads CASSQDRAGGAFF. The DNA of the CDR3 is TGCGCCAGCAGCCAAGACAGGGCTGGTGGAGCTTTCTTT.

This clonotype was picked up a small number of times. This chain links TRBV6-5 with TRBJ1-5; TRBD1 might be the D (5 bases). V gave up 2 bases and J gave up 3 bases, with 14 bases separating them. The CDR3 spans 16 residues. Germline V gene data show CDR1 as MNHEY and CDR2 as SVGAGI. In nucleotides, the CDR3 is TGTGCCAGCAGTTACCGGGCGGGACTGATCAATCAGCCCCAGCATTTT. This translates into CASSYRAGLINQPQHF.

V usage is TRBV20-1 and J usage is TRBJ2-1; D is unresolved. V was clipped by 5 bases and J by 8 bases, with 16 bases between them. The CDR3 loop spans 13 amino acids. Germline V gives CDR1 DFQATT, CDR2 SNEGSKA (reference sequence). The CDR3 DNA reads TGCAGTGCTCCCCTGGTAGCCTTGGATGAGCAGTTCTTC. This codes for CSAPLVALDEQFF.